This entry describes one T cell receptor beta chain. Its antigen is unknown. This CDR3 is 12 amino acids long. The ends were cut back, 7 bases at V and 0 bases at J, with 3 bases in the middle. Per the germline V gene, CDR1 is SNHLY and CDR2 is FYNNEI. Using RNA template, CDR3s of TCR alpha and beta were amplified with iRepertoire arm-PCR. From the multiplex PCR reads, TCRdb called clonotypes with MiXCR, one entry per CDR3 protein. The data hold roughly 120,000 distinct CDR3 sequences, with less than 30% observed a single time. This sample was taken from a study of glioma-infiltrating T cells. Findings of the study overall: Very few CDR3 sequences were shared between tissue and blood. Above-expected tissue-blood divergence occurred in all gliomas, most in low-grade ones.

The source of this sequence is a human donor with low-grade glioma or glioblastoma, undergoing nonglioma brain surgery, or in good health (not recorded which). The sample comprised glioma tissue, nonneoplastic brain tissue, or PBMCs (not recorded which). The chain employs TRBV2 and TRBJ1-4; D unclear. CDR3 protein: CASIATNEKLFF. The CDR3, as DNA: TGTGCCAGCATCGCAACTAATGAAAAACTGTTTTTT.